This T cell receptor beta chain is from a study of T cells after yellow fever vaccination. This clonotype was picked up a small number of times. TCRdb redid the calling of the 5' RACE reads with MiXCR, one entry per CDR3 protein. The sample holds about 580,000 distinct CDR3 sequences, roughly a sixth seen once. The sample in question was PBMCs, obtained about 5 days after the first yellow fever vaccination. The TCR comes from a man younger than 35 who received the YFV17D yellow fever vaccine.

CDR3 in DNA: TGCAGTGCTCCTCAGGACAATGAGCAGTTCTTC. Translation gives CSAPQDNEQFF. V usage is TRBV20-1 and J usage is TRBJ2-1; D not resolved. Trimming removed 5 bases from V and 5 bases from J, with 7 bases in between. The CDR3 is made up of 11 amino acids. Germline loops: CDR1 DFQATT, CDR2 SNEGSKA (reference sequence).